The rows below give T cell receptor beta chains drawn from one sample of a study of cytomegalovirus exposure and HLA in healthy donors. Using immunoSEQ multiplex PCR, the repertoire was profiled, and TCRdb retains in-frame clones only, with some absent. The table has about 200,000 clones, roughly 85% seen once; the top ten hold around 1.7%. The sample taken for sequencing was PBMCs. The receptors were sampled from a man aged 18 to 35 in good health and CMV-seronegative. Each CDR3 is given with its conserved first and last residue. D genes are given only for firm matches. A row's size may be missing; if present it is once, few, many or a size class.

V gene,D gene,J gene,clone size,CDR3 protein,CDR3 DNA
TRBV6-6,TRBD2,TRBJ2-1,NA,CASSLGLAGSAEQFF,TGTGCCAGCAGTTTAGGACTAGCGGGTTCAGCTGAGCAGTTCTTC
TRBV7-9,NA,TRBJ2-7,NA,CSSSLGRFGISEQYF,TGTTCCAGCAGCTTAGGTCGATTCGGGATCTCCGAGCAGTACTTC
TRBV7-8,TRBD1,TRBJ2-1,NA,CASSLGDSSYNEQFF,TGTGCCAGCAGCTTAGGGGACAGCTCCTACAATGAGCAGTTCTTC
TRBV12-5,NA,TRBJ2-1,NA,CASGLSSNEQFF,TGTGCTAGTGGTTTAAGTAGCAATGAGCAGTTCTTC
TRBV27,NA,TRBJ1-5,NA,CASSLSPQGQPQHF,TGTGCCAGCAGTTTATCGCCCCAGGGTCAGCCCCAGCATTTT
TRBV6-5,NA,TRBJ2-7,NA,CASSYGRGYEQYF,TGTGCCAGCAGTTACGGCAGGGGCTACGAGCAGTACTTC
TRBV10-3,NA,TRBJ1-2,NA,CAIRGTDYGYTF,TGTGCCATCAGGGGCACCGACTATGGCTACACCTTC
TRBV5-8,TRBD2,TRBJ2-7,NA,CASSSGLAGSFYEQYF,TGTGCCAGCAGCTCGGGACTAGCGGGGTCGTTCTACGAGCAGTACTTC
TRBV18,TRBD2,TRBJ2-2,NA,CASSPPGGLVPGELFF,TGTGCCAGCTCACCCCCTGGGGGACTAGTGCCCGGGGAGCTGTTTTTT
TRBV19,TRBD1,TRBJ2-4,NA,CASSPNRGRENIQYF,TGTGCCAGTAGTCCAAACAGGGGACGCGAAAACATTCAGTACTTC
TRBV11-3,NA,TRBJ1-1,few,CASSLMDSVTEAFF,TGTGCCAGCAGCTTAATGGATAGCGTCACTGAAGCTTTCTTT
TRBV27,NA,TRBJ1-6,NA,CASSLRGNSPLHF,TGTGCCAGCAGTCTTCGAGGAAATTCACCCCTCCACTTT
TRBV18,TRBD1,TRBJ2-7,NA,CASSWTGAYEQYF,TGTGCCAGCTCATGGACAGGTGCCTACGAGCAGTACTTC
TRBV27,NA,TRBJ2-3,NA,CASSFEVSPDTQYF,TGTGCCAGCAGTTTCGAGGTTAGCCCAGATACGCAGTATTTT
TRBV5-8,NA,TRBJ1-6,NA,CASSFRGGAGNSPLHF,TGTGCCAGCAGCTTTCGTGGGGGCGCGGGTAATTCACCCCTCCACTTT
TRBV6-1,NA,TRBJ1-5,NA,CASSEFREGVYQPQHF,TGTGCCAGCAGTGAATTTAGGGAGGGGGTATACCAGCCCCAGCATTTT
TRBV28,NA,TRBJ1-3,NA,CASRSTGNTIYF,TGTGCCAGCCGGAGCACTGGAAACACCATATATTTT
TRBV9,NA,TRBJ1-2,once,CASSVAGGNYGYTF,TGTGCCAGCAGCGTAGCGGGGGGGAACTATGGCTACACCTTC
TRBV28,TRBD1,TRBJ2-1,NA,CASSPISTGRNEQFF,TGTGCCAGCAGTCCCATCTCGACAGGGCGCAATGAGCAGTTCTTC
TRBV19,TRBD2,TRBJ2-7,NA,CASSELAGVRSEEQYF,TGTGCCAGTAGTGAGCTAGCGGGAGTTAGGTCGGAGGAGCAGTACTTC
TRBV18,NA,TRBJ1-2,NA,CASSPGSLVNYGYTF,TGTGCCAGCTCACCGGGCAGCTTGGTTAACTATGGCTACACCTTC
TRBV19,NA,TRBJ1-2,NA,CATAGRSNYGYTF,TGTGCCACCGCGGGCCGTTCTAACTATGGCTACACCTTC